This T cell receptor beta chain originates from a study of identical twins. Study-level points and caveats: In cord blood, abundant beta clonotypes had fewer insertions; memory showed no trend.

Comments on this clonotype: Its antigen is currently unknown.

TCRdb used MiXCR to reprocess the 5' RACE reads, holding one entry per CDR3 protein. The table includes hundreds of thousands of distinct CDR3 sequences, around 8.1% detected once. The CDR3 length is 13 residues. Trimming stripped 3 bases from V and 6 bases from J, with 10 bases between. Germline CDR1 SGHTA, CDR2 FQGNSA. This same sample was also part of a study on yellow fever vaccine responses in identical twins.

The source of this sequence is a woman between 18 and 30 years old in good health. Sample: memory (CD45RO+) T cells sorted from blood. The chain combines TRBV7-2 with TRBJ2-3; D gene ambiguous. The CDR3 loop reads CASSFRPADTQYF. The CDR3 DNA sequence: TGTGCCAGCAGCTTCCGCCCGGCTGATACGCAGTATTTT.